The next 9 T cell receptor beta chains were all read from a single sample in a study of T cell repertoires in cytomegalovirus infection. TCRdb re-analysed the reads in MiXCR, keeping a single row per CDR3 protein. The table lists around 210,000 distinct CDR3 sequences, 5% to 8.5% of them singletons. The source material was PBMCs. Every receptor here comes from a human donor in good health (CMV status not recorded). Some clones in this sample may be carry-over from other donors' samples.

This clonotype was counted ten times or more. A read error is possible here, since a much larger clone lies one base away. The gene calls are TRBV9 and TRBJ2-7, with 8 bases that match TRBD1. The length of the CDR3 is 14 residues. The J segment lost 0 bases and the V segment lost 4 bases, leaving 3 bases of the junction unmatched. Germline CDR1 SGDLS, CDR2 YYNGEE. CDR3 residues: CASSYTGGSYEQYF. In nucleotides, the CDR3 is TGTGCCAGCAGCTATACAGGGGGCTCCTACGAGCAGTACTTC. The full variable domain, its missing parts supplied by reference TRBV9 and TRBJ2-7, is DSGVTQTPKHLITATGQRVTLRCSPRSGDLSVYWYQQSLDQGLQFLIQYYNGEERAKGNILERFSAQQFPDLHSELNLSSLELGDSALYFCASSYTGGSYEQYFGPGTRLTVT.

This clonotype was detected a few times. V and J are TRBV28 and TRBJ2-7, with a tentative D call TRBD1 (7 bases). CDR3 size: 15 residues. V lost 3 bases and J 1 base, leaving 13 bases between the germline ends. Germline assignment: CDR1 MDHEN and CDR2 SYDVKM. The CDR3 DNA reads TGTGCCAGCAGTTTCAAGGGGGCGGGGTCCTACGAGCAGTACTTC. Protein: CASSFKGAGSYEQYF.

In its sample, this clonotype was seen a few times. Germline is not matched at one junction end, which may reflect a read error. This sequence joins TRBV6-4 and TRBJ2-3; D is unclear. Germline assignment: CDR1 MRHNA and CDR2 SNTAGT. This CDR3 has 14 amino acids. CDR3 coding DNA: TGTGCCAGCAGTGACCCGCTACGCCCAGAGACGCAGTATTTT. Its protein is CASSDPLRPETQYF.

The chain carries TRBV29-1 and TRBJ2-7, with 7 bases that match TRBD1. The length of the CDR3 is 13 residues. Trimming took 6 bases from V and 2 from J; bases not matched to a gene: 7. Germline values: CDR1 SQVTM, CDR2 ANQGSEA. DNA of the CDR3: TGCAGCGTGGAGGACAGGCCTCCCTACGAGCAGTACTTC. This gives the protein CSVEDRPPYEQYF.

In regard to this clonotype: The final CDR3 position lacks the conserved phenylalanine or tryptophan, pointing to a likely read error. The chain joins TRBV5-1 to TRBJ2-5; the D is unclear. From germline, CDR1 is SGHRS and CDR2 YFSETQ. V lost 0 bases to trimming and J lost 5 bases, with 8 bases between them. CDR3 length: 13 amino acids. The CDR3 region has the DNA TGCGCCAGCAGCTTGGCCATGGGGGAGACCCAGTACCTC. It codes for CASSLAMGETQYL.

Ten or more counts support this clonotype. The chain has TRBV7-2 and TRBJ1-5; D may be TRBD1 (6 bases). V lost 1 base, J lost 7 bases, and 11 bases lay in between. The CDR3 length is 14 residues. Germline CDR1 is SGHTA and CDR2 is FQGNSA. The CDR3 reads CASSLETGGQPQHF. The CDR3 DNA sequence: TGTGCCAGCAGCTTAGAGACAGGCGGGCAGCCCCAGCATTTT.

The CDR3 region is CSVEVSGTGGSYEQYF. DNA of the CDR3: TGCAGCGTTGAAGTCTCCGGGACAGGGGGTTCCTACGAGCAGTACTTC. This chain uses TRBV29-1 with TRBJ2-7; 11 bases agree with TRBD1. Germline V gene lookup returns CDR1 SQVTM and CDR2 ANQGSEA. Trimming cost V 1 base and J 1 base; bases outside gene matches: 6. The CDR3 length is 16 residues.

This clonotype was observed many times. The chain uses TRBV7-2 and TRBJ2-2; D gene uncertain. The CDR3 totals 14 residues. The germline gives CDR1 SGHTA, CDR2 FQGNSA. With 3 bases removed from V and 1 base from J, the gap between germline ends came to 6 bases. CDR3 loop: CASSFNLNTGELFF. CDR3 bases: TGTGCCAGCAGCTTCAATTTGAACACCGGGGAGCTGTTTTTT.

This clonotype was recorded many times. The chain couples TRBV19 to TRBJ2-6, with D perhaps TRBD1 (6 bases). Germline V gives CDR1 LNHDA, CDR2 SQIVND (reference sequence). CDR3 size: 16 residues. The V and J ends lost 8 bases and 2 bases respectively, with 16 bases between them. The CDR3 sequence is CASSRDPGAGANVLTF. The CDR3 bases are TGTGCCAGTTCACGGGACCCAGGGGCTGGGGCCAACGTCCTGACTTTC. The complete variable domain, with remaining parts taken from reference TRBV19 and TRBJ2-6, reads DGGITQSPKYLFRKEGQNVTLSCEQNLNHDAMYWYRQDPGQGLRLIYYSQIVNDFQKGDIAEGYSVSREKKESFPLTVTSAQKNPTAFYLCASSRDPGAGANVLTFGAGSRLTVL.